This is a list of T cell receptor beta chains from one sample in a study of blood T cell repertoires in COVID-19. Sequencing used immunoSEQ multiplex PCR; TCRdb keeps in-frame clones, though not all of them. The sample lists 250,000 to 300,000 clones, more than 75% occurring once. Material for sequencing was PBMCs or T cells enriched from blood (not recorded which). The receptors originated from a man aged 18 to 35 who had recovered from COVID-19. The CDR3 runs from the conserved cysteine through the conserved F or W. A D gene is named only where the DNA matches it firmly. Clone size is not always given. Where it is, it says once, few, many or a class for expanded clones.

clone size: NA
D gene: NA
J gene: TRBJ1-6
V gene: TRBV30
CDR3 protein: CAWTGVGDSPLHF
CDR3 DNA: TGTGCCTGGACGGGAGTTGGGGATTCACCCCTCCACTTT

clone size: NA
D gene: NA
J gene: TRBJ2-7
V gene: TRBV18
CDR3 protein: CASSPPGTQTYEQYF
CDR3 DNA: TGTGCCAGCTCACCACCCGGGACTCAAACCTACGAGCAGTACTTC

clone size: NA
D gene: TRBD1
J gene: TRBJ1-1
V gene: TRBV5-1
CDR3 protein: CASSLSTGGVGTEAFF
CDR3 DNA: TGCGCCAGCAGCTTGAGTACAGGGGGTGTTGGCACTGAAGCTTTCTTT

clone size: NA
D gene: TRBD1
J gene: TRBJ1-1
V gene: TRBV10-1
CDR3 protein: CASSADRDRNTEAFF
CDR3 DNA: TGCGCCAGCAGTGCCGACCGGGACAGGAACACTGAAGCTTTCTTT

clone size: once
D gene: TRBD2
J gene: TRBJ2-1
V gene: TRBV28
CDR3 protein: CASSLLAGGNEQFF
CDR3 DNA: TGTGCCAGCAGTTTACTAGCGGGAGGCAATGAGCAGTTCTTC

clone size: NA
D gene: NA
J gene: TRBJ2-3
V gene: TRBV18
CDR3 protein: CASSPPSLAPNTDTQYF
CDR3 DNA: TGTGCCAGCTCACCACCGTCTCTAGCGCCAAACACAGATACGCAGTATTTT

clone size: once
D gene: NA
J gene: TRBJ1-2
V gene: TRBV3-1/TRBV3-2
CDR3 protein: CASSQDIGSGYTF
CDR3 DNA: TGTGCCAGCAGCCAAGATATCGGTTCCGGCTACACCTTC

clone size: NA
D gene: TRBD2
J gene: TRBJ2-7
V gene: TRBV19
CDR3 protein: CASSPTSTSGGIYEQYF
CDR3 DNA: TGTGCCAGTAGTCCGACGTCTACTAGCGGGGGAATCTACGAGCAGTACTTC

clone size: NA
D gene: TRBD2
J gene: TRBJ2-1
V gene: TRBV5-4
CDR3 protein: CASSPRVAGGNNEQFF
CDR3 DNA: TGTGCCAGCAGCCCCAGGGTAGCGGGGGGCAACAATGAGCAGTTCTTC

clone size: NA
D gene: TRBD1
J gene: TRBJ2-5
V gene: TRBV19
CDR3 protein: CATRQGFETQYF
CDR3 DNA: TGTGCCACGCGACAGGGTTTCGAGACCCAGTACTTC

clone size: NA
D gene: NA
J gene: TRBJ2-7
V gene: TRBV6-5
CDR3 protein: CASSRDTIYEQYF
CDR3 DNA: TGTGCCAGCAGTAGGGACACCATCTACGAGCAGTACTTC

clone size: NA
D gene: NA
J gene: TRBJ1-1
V gene: TRBV30
CDR3 protein: CAWSPTGGTEAFF
CDR3 DNA: TGTGCCTGGAGTCCCACCGGGGGGACTGAAGCTTTCTTT

clone size: NA
D gene: NA
J gene: TRBJ2-1
V gene: TRBV6-2/TRBV6-3
CDR3 protein: CASSYSDYYNEQFF
CDR3 DNA: TGTGCCAGCAGTTATTCCGACTACTACAATGAGCAGTTCTTC

clone size: NA
D gene: TRBD2
J gene: TRBJ2-1
V gene: TRBV19
CDR3 protein: CASGETSGRYNEQFF
CDR3 DNA: TGTGCCAGTGGTGAGACTAGCGGGAGGTACAATGAGCAGTTCTTC

clone size: NA
D gene: NA
J gene: TRBJ1-4
V gene: TRBV12-3/TRBV12-4
CDR3 protein: CASSLDMGSELFF
CDR3 DNA: TGTGCCAGCAGTTTAGATATGGGGAGTGAACTGTTTTTT

clone size: NA
D gene: TRBD1
J gene: TRBJ1-3
V gene: TRBV5-1
CDR3 protein: CASSLLTGWASGNTIYF
CDR3 DNA: TGCGCCAGCAGCTTGTTGACAGGGTGGGCATCTGGAAACACCATATATTTT

clone size: NA
D gene: TRBD2
J gene: TRBJ2-5
V gene: TRBV28
CDR3 protein: CASSLLGRGQETQYF
CDR3 DNA: TGTGCCAGCAGTTTACTAGGGAGGGGCCAAGAGACCCAGTACTTC

clone size: NA
D gene: NA
J gene: TRBJ1-1
V gene: TRBV11-2
CDR3 protein: CASSLDLRRSEAFF
CDR3 DNA: TGTGCCAGCAGCTTAGATTTGAGGAGGAGTGAAGCTTTCTTT

clone size: NA
D gene: NA
J gene: TRBJ1-1
V gene: TRBV5-1
CDR3 protein: CASSKGVNTEAFF
CDR3 DNA: TGCGCCAGCAGCAAGGGGGTGAACACTGAAGCTTTCTTT

clone size: NA
D gene: TRBD2
J gene: TRBJ2-1
V gene: TRBV5-1
CDR3 protein: CASSLRREGSNEQFF
CDR3 DNA: TGCGCCAGCAGCTTGAGGCGGGAGGGGAGCAATGAGCAGTTCTTC

clone size: many
D gene: TRBD1
J gene: TRBJ2-3
V gene: TRBV7-9
CDR3 protein: CASSALWTGSTDTQYF
CDR3 DNA: TGTGCCAGCAGCGCTCTTTGGACAGGAAGCACAGATACGCAGTATTTT

clone size: NA
D gene: TRBD2
J gene: TRBJ2-1
V gene: TRBV28
CDR3 protein: CASSLGGRTYNEQFF
CDR3 DNA: TGTGCCAGCAGTTTAGGCGGGAGGACCTACAATGAGCAGTTCTTC

clone size: NA
D gene: TRBD1
J gene: TRBJ2-1
V gene: TRBV2
CDR3 protein: CASSDTGTGSYNEQFF
CDR3 DNA: TGTGCCAGCAGTGACACCGGGACAGGATCCTACAATGAGCAGTTCTTC

clone size: NA
D gene: NA
J gene: TRBJ1-2
V gene: TRBV9
CDR3 protein: CASSVGPQGSGYTF
CDR3 DNA: TGTGCCAGCAGCGTAGGCCCACAGGGCTCTGGCTACACCTTC

clone size: NA
D gene: NA
J gene: TRBJ2-2
V gene: TRBV11-2
CDR3 protein: CASSYNRVTNTGELFF
CDR3 DNA: TGTGCCAGCAGCTACAACAGGGTAACGAACACCGGGGAGCTGTTTTTT

clone size: NA
D gene: NA
J gene: TRBJ2-2
V gene: TRBV3-1/TRBV3-2
CDR3 protein: CASSQVVLGLGQSTANTGELFF
CDR3 DNA: TGTGCCAGCAGCCAAGTAGTTTTAGGATTAGGACAGAGTACCGCGAACACCGGGGAGCTGTTTTTT

clone size: NA
D gene: TRBD1
J gene: TRBJ2-2
V gene: TRBV10-1
CDR3 protein: CASSPGTGKVIGELFF
CDR3 DNA: TGCGCCAGCAGCCCCGGGACAGGGAAGGTCATCGGGGAGCTGTTTTTT

clone size: NA
D gene: NA
J gene: TRBJ2-7
V gene: TRBV20-1
CDR3 protein: CSAREAYEQYF
CDR3 DNA: TGCAGTGCTAGGGAAGCGTACGAGCAGTACTTC